Described below is a single T cell receptor beta chain sequence and its context. Its antigen is unidentified. Using immunoSEQ multiplex PCR, the repertoire was profiled, and TCRdb retains in-frame clones only, with some absent. Of about 2.3 million clones listed, under 95% are singletons. This entry comes from a study of shared clonotypes between healthy human individuals. Overall study context: Per donor, CD8 memory used one plate, CD8 naive used two, CD4 memory used three and CD4 naive used three. Findings and limits, study-wide: The authors sampled blood alone, and tissue repertoires likely differ.

The CDR3 totals 15 residues. Per the germline V gene, CDR1 is SGHAT and CDR2 is FQDESV (reference sequence). J lost 2 bases, V lost 5 bases, and 5 bases had no gene match. This receptor was taken from a man aged 18-30 years in good health. Some clones in this sample may be carry-over from other donors' samples. The V call is TRBV11-1, the J call TRBJ1-2, with 10 nucleotides matching TRBD1. The sequenced material came from naive CD4+ T cells from PBMCs. Subset given: CD45RA+ positively selected. The CDR3 reads CASSRQGASNYGYTF. DNA for the CDR3: TGTGCCAGCAGCCGACAGGGGGCATCCAACTATGGCTACACCTTC.